The 3 T cell receptor beta chains below all came from one sample that was sequenced in a study of OX40 agonist ivuxolimab in advanced cancers. Data came from immunoSEQ multiplex PCR; TCRdb stores just in-frame clones and leaves some out. Of 55,000 to 75,000 clones in the sample, roughly nine tenths were seen once. The sample was CD4+ or CD8+ T cells sorted from blood, taken in a trial of the OX40 agonist ivuxolimab. The receptors were sampled from an adult with an advanced solid tumor such as melanoma, head and neck, liver or kidney cancer.

V gene TRBV27 combines with J gene TRBJ2-7, with 8 positions matching TRBD1. With 5 bases clipped from V and 7 bases from J, the junction kept 7 bases outside the gene matches. The germline V gene has CDR1 MNHEY and CDR2 SMNVEV (reference sequence). This CDR3 has 13 residues. Here the CDR3 reads CASSQGTGWEQYF. As DNA, the CDR3 is TGTGCCAGCAGTCAAGGGACAGGCTGGGAGCAGTACTTC.

The gene calls are TRBV7-9 and TRBJ2-5; 11 bases fit TRBD2. Germline loops: CDR1 SEHNR, CDR2 FQNEAQ (reference sequence). With 4 bases clipped from V and 2 bases from J, the junction kept 3 bases outside the gene matches. The CDR3 length is 15 residues. CDR3 residues: CASSSGTSGQETQYF. The CDR3 DNA sequence: TGTGCCAGCAGCTCCGGGACTAGCGGACAAGAGACCCAGTACTTC. The variable domain in full, with the rest retrieved from reference TRBV7-9 and TRBJ2-5, is DTGVSQNPRHKITKRGQNVTFRCDPISEHNRLYWYRQTLGQGPEFLTYFQNEAQLEKSRLLSDRFSAERPKGSFSTLEIQRTEQGDSAMYLCASSSGTSGQETQYFGPGTRLLVL.

This chain uses TRBV27 with TRBJ2-7; perhaps TRBD2 as D (6 bases). The CDR3 length is 14 residues. Germline V lookup: CDR1 MNHEY, CDR2 SMNVEV (reference sequence). The germline V and J ends were trimmed by 2 bases and 0 bases, with 8 bases remaining between them. The CDR3 bases are TGTGCCAGCAGTTTAGGAGGGAACTCCTACGAGCAGTACTTC. This sequence encodes CASSLGGNSYEQYF.